The entry that follows covers one T cell receptor (beta chain) sequence. The entry originates in a study of blood T cell repertoires in COVID-19. Sequenced by immunoSEQ multiplex PCR; TCRdb stores in-frame clones only, minus some. In the table there are fewer than 350,000 clones, about 88% of which are singletons. CDR3 length: 13 residues. V lost 5 bases and J lost 6; bases outside the gene matches: 5. CDR1 and CDR2 (germline): SGHTA, FQGTGA. This TCR came from a woman between 65 and 79 years old with COVID-19, enrolled during active disease. The chain links TRBV7-3 to TRBJ1-1, with 8 bases identical to TRBD1. Sample: peripheral blood. The CDR3 DNA sequence: TGTGCCAGCAGCCCGGACAGGGAGGCTGAAGCTTTCTTT. Translation: CASSPDREAEAFF.